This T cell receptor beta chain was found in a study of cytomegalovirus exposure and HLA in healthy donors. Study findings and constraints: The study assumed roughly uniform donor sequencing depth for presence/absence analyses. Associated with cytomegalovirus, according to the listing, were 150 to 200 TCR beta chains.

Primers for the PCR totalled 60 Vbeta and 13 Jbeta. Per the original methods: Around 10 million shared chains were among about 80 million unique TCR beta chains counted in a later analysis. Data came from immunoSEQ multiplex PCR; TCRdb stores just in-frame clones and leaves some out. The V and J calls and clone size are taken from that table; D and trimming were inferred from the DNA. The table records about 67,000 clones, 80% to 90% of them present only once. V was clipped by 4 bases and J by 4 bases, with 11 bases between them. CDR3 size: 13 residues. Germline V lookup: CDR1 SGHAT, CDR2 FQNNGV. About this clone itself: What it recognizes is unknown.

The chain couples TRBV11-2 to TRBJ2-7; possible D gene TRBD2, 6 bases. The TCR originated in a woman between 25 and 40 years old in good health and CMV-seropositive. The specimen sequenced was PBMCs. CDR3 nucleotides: TGTGCCAGCAGCTCGGGACTGAAATACGAGCAGTACTTC. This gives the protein CASSSGLKYEQYF.